The 32 T cell receptor beta chains in this list originate from one sample, sequenced in a study of blood T cell repertoires in COVID-19. Generated by immunoSEQ multiplex PCR, the TCRdb table keeps only in-frame clones and is missing some. The sample lists approximately 120,000 clones, around 85% occurring once. Source material: peripheral blood. Every receptor here comes from a woman at least 80 years old with COVID-19, enrolled during active disease.

This clone was detected once. This sequence joins TRBV15 and TRBJ2-5; 9 bases fit TRBD1. Germline V gene lookup returns CDR1 LNHNV and CDR2 YYDKDF (reference sequence). After removal of 8 bases from V and 5 bases from J, the junction contained 9 bases not matched to a gene. This CDR3 contains 14 residues. For the CDR3, the DNA is TGTGCCACCCAACCAGGGACAGGGCGCGAGACCCAGTACTTC. It codes for CATQPGTGRETQYF. The complete variable domain, with remaining parts taken from reference TRBV15 and TRBJ2-5, reads DAMVIQNPRYQVTQFGKPVTLSCSQTLNHNVMYWYQQKSSQAPKLLFHYYDKDFNNEADTPDNFQSRRPNTSFCFLDIRSPGLGDTAMYLCATQPGTGRETQYFGPGTRLLVL.

DNA of the CDR3: TGTGCCAGCAGCCCCGGACAGGGGAGGGACGAGCAGTACTTC. Its protein is CASSPGQGRDEQYF. The chain joins TRBV5-5 to TRBJ2-7; 9 bases map to TRBD1. This CDR3 has 14 residues. Germline V gene lookup returns CDR1 SGHKS and CDR2 YYEKEE (reference sequence). Germline trimming cut 4 bases from V and 5 bases from J; bases unmatched to any gene: 7.

This clone was counted a few times. The J gene is TRBJ2-1, the V gene TRBV10-3; maybe TRBD2 (6 bases). The CDR3 sequence is 11 residues long. The ends were cut back, 6 bases at V and 8 bases at J, with 8 bases in the middle. The V gene's germline CDR1 is ENHRY and CDR2 SYGVKD. The CDR3 here is CAIRGGYEQFF. The CDR3 nucleotides read TGTGCCATCAGAGGAGGGTATGAGCAGTTCTTC.

The rearrangement joins TRBV6-6 to TRBJ1-1, with D uncertain. V was clipped by 5 bases and J by 2 bases, with 9 bases between them. CDR3 size: 13 residues. The germline V gene encodes CDR1 MNHNY and CDR2 SVGAGI (reference sequence). The CDR3 region is CASSPLSNTEAFF. The CDR3 DNA follows: TGTGCCAGCAGTCCCCTATCCAACACTGAAGCTTTCTTT.

This clone appeared once. The chain employs TRBV28 and TRBJ1-1, with a possible D match to TRBD1 (5 bases). The CDR3 has 14 residues. Germline V gene data show CDR1 as MDHEN and CDR2 as SYDVKM. Trimming cost V 7 bases and J 1 base, with 13 bases left between them. CDR3 bases: TGTGCCAGCAACGCACCCGGGGGGAACACTGAAGCTTTCTTT. Amino acid sequence: CASNAPGGNTEAFF.

The chain employs TRBV19 and TRBJ1-1; no definite D call. The CDR3 consists of 15 residues. Per germline, CDR1 LNHDA and CDR2 SQIVND (reference sequence). Trimming removed 0 bases from V and 4 bases from J, with 12 bases in between. The CDR3 here is CASSIDSRLSTEAFF. DNA for the CDR3: TGTGCCAGTAGTATAGACTCCAGGCTGAGCACTGAAGCTTTCTTT.

V is TRBV29-1 and J is TRBJ2-7; the match to TRBD1 covers 10 bases. This CDR3 is 16 amino acids long. CDR1 and CDR2 (germline): SQVTM, ANQGSEA. V lost 5 bases, J lost 1 base, and 11 bases stayed unmatched. The CDR3 reads CSVYFRQGAGSYEQYF. For the CDR3, the DNA is TGCAGCGTTTATTTTAGACAGGGGGCCGGGTCCTACGAGCAGTACTTC.

The chain combines TRBV7-9 with TRBJ2-7, with D perhaps TRBD1 (5 bases). CDR3 length: 15 amino acids. CDR1 is SEHNR, CDR2 FQNEAQ, per germline (reference sequence). V lost 2 bases, J lost 3 bases, and 14 bases lay in between. CDR3 DNA sequence: TGTGCCAGCAGCTTATCAGGGAATAATAACTACGAGCAGTACTTC. The encoded protein is CASSLSGNNNYEQYF. Together with reference TRBV7-9 and TRBJ2-7, the CDR3 gives the full variable domain: DTGVSQNPRHKITKRGQNVTFRCDPISEHNRLYWYRQTLGQGPEFLTYFQNEAQLEKSRLLSDRFSAERPKGSFSTLEIQRTEQGDSAMYLCASSLSGNNNYEQYFGPGTRLTVT.

This clone occurred once. V gene TRBV28 combines with J gene TRBJ2-1; D perhaps matches TRBD1 (6 bases). The CDR3 runs 12 residues. Trimming left V 5 bases short and J 12 bases short, with 14 bases between. The germline V gene encodes CDR1 MDHEN and CDR2 SYDVKM. CDR3 sequence (DNA): TGTGCCAGCAGTGTATCACAGGGATCGCAGTTCTTC. Protein sequence: CASSVSQGSQFF. The variable domain in full, completed from reference TRBV28 and TRBJ2-1, reads DVKVTQSSRYLVKRTGEKVFLECVQDMDHENMFWYRQDPGLGLRLIYFSYDVKMKEKGDIPEGYSVSREKKERFSLILESASTNQTSMYLCASSVSQGSQFFGPGTRLTVL.

The chain carries TRBV3-1 (or the pseudogene TRBV3-2) and TRBJ2-4; no firm D call. The CDR3 has 15 residues. Germline V gene sequence: CDR1 LGHDT, CDR2 YNNKEL (reference sequence). Deletions cut 0 bases from V and 5 bases from J, with 11 bases between. CDR3 loop: CASSQDLGQENIQYF. CDR3 in DNA: TGTGCCAGCAGCCAAGATTTGGGCCAGGAAAACATTCAGTACTTC.

V is TRBV6-6 and J is TRBJ1-2; the match to TRBD1 covers 7 bases. After removal of 5 bases from V and 1 base from J, the junction contained 10 bases not matched to a gene. This CDR3 spans 16 amino acids. Germline CDR1 is MNHNY and CDR2 is SVGAGI (reference sequence). The CDR3 protein is CASSNPSGTDNYGYTF. CDR3 in DNA: TGTGCCAGCAGTAACCCCTCCGGGACAGATAACTATGGCTACACCTTC.

The rearrangement uses TRBV18 and TRBJ2-7, with D unclear. The CDR3 is made up of 14 amino acids. The germline V gene encodes CDR1 KGHSH and CDR2 LQKENI. V lost 3 bases and J 6 bases, leaving 15 bases between the germline ends. CDR3 sequence reads: CASSPVPMAGEQYF. The CDR3 coding sequence is TGTGCCAGCTCACCGGTTCCAATGGCTGGCGAGCAGTACTTC. The full variable domain, in which reference TRBV18 and TRBJ2-7 provide the parts outside the CDR3, is NAGVMQNPRHLVRRRGQEARLRCSPMKGHSHVYWYRQLPEEGLKFMVYLQKENIIDESGMPKERFSAEFPKEGPSILRIQQVVRGDSAAYFCASSPVPMAGEQYFGPGTRLTVT.

The gene calls are TRBV14 and TRBJ2-2; TRBD1 is a possible D gene (5 bases). The CDR3 is 15 amino acids. V was shortened by 3 bases and J by 5 bases, with 13 bases between the two germline ends. The germline V gene has CDR1 SGHDN and CDR2 FVKESK. The CDR3, as DNA: TGTGCCAGCAGCCACCCAGGGTATGAAACCGGGGAGCTGTTTTTT. It codes for CASSHPGYETGELFF.

This chain links TRBV28 with TRBJ2-1, with D unresolved. The germline V and J ends were trimmed by 7 bases and 0 bases, with 10 bases remaining between them. CDR1 and CDR2 from the germline V gene are MDHEN and SYDVKM. This CDR3 region has 14 residues. The CDR3 reads CASNRISSYNEQFF. The CDR3 nucleotides read TGTGCCAGCAACCGTATCAGCTCCTACAATGAGCAGTTCTTC. Full variable domain (outside the CDR3, taken from reference TRBV28 and TRBJ2-1): DVKVTQSSRYLVKRTGEKVFLECVQDMDHENMFWYRQDPGLGLRLIYFSYDVKMKEKGDIPEGYSVSREKKERFSLILESASTNQTSMYLCASNRISSYNEQFFGPGTRLTVL.

The chain has TRBV5-6 and TRBJ2-3; D may be TRBD2 (6 bases). V lost 0 bases to trimming and J lost 0 bases, with 11 bases between them. The germline CDR1 and CDR2 sequences are SGHDT and YYEEEE. The CDR3 has 16 amino acids. The CDR3: CASSLGRGASTDTQYF. The CDR3 nucleotides are TGTGCCAGCAGCTTGGGCCGCGGGGCTAGCACAGATACGCAGTATTTT.

The V gene is TRBV12-3 or TRBV12-4, the J gene TRBJ1-5; D gene unclear. V lost 0 bases, J lost 4 bases, and 4 bases lay in between. The CDR3 contains 13 residues. The CDR3 is CASSLAMNQPQHF. Written as DNA, the CDR3 is TGTGCCAGCAGTTTAGCTATGAATCAGCCCCAGCATTTT.

V usage is TRBV5-1 and J usage is TRBJ2-1, with 7 bases fitting TRBD2. The CDR3 is made up of 15 amino acids. CDR1 is SGHRS, CDR2 YFSETQ, per germline. Trimming removed 4 bases from V and 6 bases from J; junction bases left unmatched: 10. In DNA, the CDR3 is TGCGCCAGCAGCCCCGGCCTCTCTAGCGGCAATGAGCAGTTCTTC. This sequence encodes CASSPGLSSGNEQFF.

The V gene is TRBV2, the J gene TRBJ1-2; TRBD1 might be the D (5 bases). This CDR3 region has 15 residues. Trimming removed 6 bases at V and 4 bases at J, with 18 bases between. Germline V CDR1 and CDR2: SNHLY, FYNNEI. As DNA, the CDR3 is TGTGCCAGCAGCAACAACGGGGGGGATCCCTATGGCTACACCTTC. As protein: CASSNNGGDPYGYTF.

This clone was seen just once. The V call is TRBV19, the J call TRBJ1-5; D remains ambiguous. This CDR3 has 13 residues. Per the germline V gene, CDR1 is LNHDA and CDR2 is SQIVND (reference sequence). V lost 5 bases, J lost 7 bases, and 12 bases lay in between. Written as DNA, the CDR3 is TGTGCCAGTAGTGACACGGCGGGGCAGCCCCAGCATTTT. Its translation: CASSDTAGQPQHF.

The J gene is TRBJ2-7, the V gene TRBV4-3, with 7 bases identical to TRBD1. Germline assignment: CDR1 LGHNA and CDR2 YSLEER. Losses at the gene ends were 0 bases for V and 2 bases for J; bases not matched to a gene: 4. The CDR3 is 15 amino acids. CDR3 nucleotide sequence: TGCGCCAGCAGCCAAGACGCGCAGGGGGCCTACGAGCAGTACTTC. Its translation is CASSQDAQGAYEQYF.

This clone was picked up one time. The genes are TRBV27 and TRBJ1-2; tentative D call: TRBD1 (6 bases). Looked up from germline, CDR1 is MNHEY and CDR2 is SMNVEV (reference sequence). CDR3 size: 14 residues. Trimming took 10 bases from V and 2 from J, leaving 17 bases between them. CDR3 region: CATRPGTNNYGYTF. CDR3 nucleotide sequence: TGTGCCACCAGACCCGGGACAAACAACTATGGCTACACCTTC.

The CDR3 bases are TGCGCCAGCAGCTTAGACGGGAGATACACAGATACGCAGTATTTT. This sequence encodes CASSLDGRYTDTQYF. V and J are TRBV5-1 and TRBJ2-3, with a weak D call TRBD2 (6 bases). The CDR3 length is 15 residues. Trimming shortened V by 2 bases and J by 2 bases, and 12 bases separated the two germline ends. Per the germline V gene, CDR1 is SGHRS and CDR2 is YFSETQ.

The V call is TRBV11-3, the J call TRBJ2-4; no definite D call. The germline V gene has CDR1 SGHNT and CDR2 YENEEA. Trimming removed 0 bases at V and 0 bases at J, with 12 bases between. This CDR3 contains 17 residues. The CDR3 protein is CASSLDPDLLAKNIQYF. CDR3 coding DNA: TGTGCCAGCAGCTTAGACCCTGACTTACTAGCCAAAAACATTCAGTACTTC.

The chain uses TRBV29-1 and TRBJ2-2; 16 nucleotides line up with TRBD2. The CDR3 sequence is 19 residues long. V lost 4 bases and J lost 1; bases outside the gene matches: 9. Germline V gene lookup returns CDR1 SQVTM and CDR2 ANQGSEA. This CDR3 reads CSVGLPGLAGGRNTGELFF. The CDR3 DNA is TGCAGCGTTGGTCTCCCGGGACTAGCGGGAGGGAGGAACACCGGGGAGCTGTTTTTT.

V usage is TRBV5-6 and J usage is TRBJ2-2, with TRBD1 matching over 8 bases. Germline lookup yields CDR1 SGHDT and CDR2 YYEEEE. The CDR3 extends over 16 amino acids. V trimming: 2 bases; J trimming: 0 bases; junction bases outside the gene matches: 3. The chain's CDR3 is CASSLPGQANTGELFF. Here the CDR3 DNA reads TGTGCCAGCAGCTTACCGGGACAGGCGAACACCGGGGAGCTGTTTTTT.

The chain uses TRBV29-1 and TRBJ2-1; possibly TRBD2 for D (6 bases). CDR3 length: 14 residues. CDR1 SQVTM and CDR2 ANQGSEA come from the germline V gene. The V end lost 3 bases, the J end lost 7 bases, and 16 bases lay between the germline ends. The DNA of the CDR3 is TGCAGCGTTGACCCCAACAAAGGAGGGAATGAGCAGTTCTTC. Translation gives CSVDPNKGGNEQFF.

The chain has TRBV28 and TRBJ1-3, with D maybe TRBD1 (5 bases). Germline CDR1 and CDR2: MDHEN and SYDVKM. Trimming removed 4 bases at V and 0 bases at J, with 22 bases between. The CDR3 totals 19 residues. CDR3 residues: CASSSLNQRTIISGNTIYF. The CDR3 DNA reads as TGTGCCAGCAGTTCTCTAAATCAGAGGACAATAATCTCTGGAAACACCATATATTTT.

The genes are TRBV28 and TRBJ1-5; D uncertain. The V end was cut by 1 base, the J end by 4 bases, with 11 bases between. The CDR3 totals 15 residues. Germline V CDR1 and CDR2: MDHEN, SYDVKM. CDR3 residues: CASSLYGFGNQPQHF. DNA for the CDR3: TGTGCCAGCAGTTTATACGGGTTTGGGAATCAGCCCCAGCATTTT.

The chain is built from TRBV3-1 (or the pseudogene TRBV3-2) and TRBJ1-1, with a weak D call TRBD1 (5 bases). The germline V gene has CDR1 LGHDT and CDR2 YNNKEL (reference sequence). The CDR3 totals 14 residues. Deletions cut 1 base from V and 1 base from J, with 7 bases between. The CDR3, as DNA: TGTGCCAGCAGCCAAGTCCAGGGGAACACTGAAGCTTTCTTT. Translating gives CASSQVQGNTEAFF.

The chain employs TRBV7-3 and TRBJ1-3; 7 positions agree with TRBD1. V trimming: 2 bases; J trimming: 2 bases; junction bases outside the gene matches: 3. CDR3 length: 15 amino acids. Germline V CDR1 and CDR2: SGHTA, FQGTGA. CDR3 sequence: CASSLAGTAGNTIYF. As DNA, the CDR3 is TGTGCCAGCAGCTTAGCCGGGACAGCTGGAAACACCATATATTTT.

This chain links TRBV18 with TRBJ1-5, with D perhaps TRBD1 (6 bases). Germline CDR1 and CDR2: KGHSH and LQKENI. The ends were cut back, 6 bases at V and 7 bases at J, with 13 bases in the middle. CDR3 size: 13 residues. The DNA of the CDR3 is TGTGCCAGCTCCCACAGGGAAGGGCAGCCCCAGCATTTT. It encodes CASSHREGQPQHF.

This chain joins TRBV2 and TRBJ2-1; 8 bases are a match to TRBD1. This CDR3 comprises 12 residues. The trim removed 3 bases at V and 12 bases at J, leaving 4 bases unmatched. Per the germline V gene, CDR1 is SNHLY and CDR2 is FYNNEI. CDR3 coding DNA: TGTGCCAGCAGTGATTTACAGGGGGTGCAGTTCTTC. Residues: CASSDLQGVQFF.